The 2 T cell receptor beta chains in this list originate from one sample, sequenced in a study of PD-L1 blockade in urothelial cancer. Clones were sequenced by immunoSEQ multiplex PCR, and TCRdb holds only the in-frame ones, with some missing. The repertoire holds under 40,000 clones, with roughly 80% as singletons. The starting material was PBMCs, obtained around atezolizumab (anti-PD-L1) treatment. The receptors shown here come from a man aged 65-85 years with urothelial cancer.

This clone was seen just once. The chain couples TRBV7-9 to TRBJ2-7, with 8 nucleotides matching TRBD2. The length of the CDR3 is 16 residues. CDR1 is SEHNR, CDR2 FQNEAQ, per germline (reference sequence). V gave up 6 bases and J gave up 0 bases; unmatched junction bases: 10. CDR3 in amino acids: CASRPPGGPHSYEQYF. The DNA of the CDR3 is TGTGCCAGCAGACCTCCGGGGGGGCCACACTCCTACGAGCAGTACTTC.

This sequence joins TRBV10-3 and TRBJ2-3, with D maybe TRBD1 (5 bases). Germline V gives CDR1 ENHRY, CDR2 SYGVKD. The CDR3 runs to 15 residues. V shed 0 bases and J shed 4 bases, with 11 bases lying between them. The CDR3, as DNA: TGTGCCATCAGTGAGTCCCTCTCACAGGCAGATACGCAGTATTTT. Protein: CAISESLSQADTQYF.